A selection of T cell receptor beta chains follows, all from one sample in a study of beta chain features in type 1 diabetes. Only in-frame clones appear in the TCRdb table, and some are missing; sequencing was by immunoSEQ multiplex PCR. Found here are hundreds of thousands of clones, roughly 15% of them singletons; the top ten hold less than 0.02%. The sequencing input was naive CD4+ T cells from blood. These receptors were collected from a man between 18 and 29 years old with type 1 diabetes. CDR3s include the opening cysteine and the closing phenylalanine or tryptophan. D genes are given only for firm matches. Some rows mark clone size as missing; the rest say once, few, many or name a class of expanded clone.

D gene	clone size	V gene	J gene	CDR3 protein	CDR3 DNA
TRBD2	few	TRBV11-2	TRBJ2-3	CASSLLAGGLTDTQYF	TGTGCCAGCAGCTTGCTAGCGGGGGGTCTCACAGATACGCAGTATTTT
TRBD2	few	TRBV2	TRBJ2-7	CAGGLAAHEQYF	TGTGCCGGGGGACTAGCGGCCCACGAGCAGTACTTC
TRBD1	-	TRBV5-1	TRBJ2-3	CASSRTGVADTQYF	TGCGCCAGCAGCAGAACAGGGGTTGCAGATACGCAGTATTTT
-	few	TRBV30	TRBJ1-4	CAWTWQGYGKLFF	TGTGCCTGGACCTGGCAGGGGTATGGAAAACTGTTTTTT
-	few	TRBV5-4	TRBJ2-2	CASSDRTELTGELFF	TGTGCCAGCAGCGATAGGACAGAACTCACCGGGGAGCTGTTTTTT
TRBD1	few	TRBV29-1	TRBJ1-1	CSVEGRQGGTEAFF	TGCAGCGTTGAAGGACGCCAGGGGGGCACTGAAGCTTTCTTT
-	-	TRBV11-3	TRBJ2-5	CASSQERGSETQYF	TGTGCCAGCAGCCAGGAGAGAGGGTCAGAGACCCAGTACTTC
TRBD1	-	TRBV7-6	TRBJ2-1	CASSYQGAEQFF	TGTGCCAGCAGCTACCAGGGGGCAGAGCAGTTCTTC
-	-	TRBV28	TRBJ2-7	CASSPDRLPYEQYF	TGTGCCAGCAGTCCAGACAGACTTCCCTACGAGCAGTACTTC
TRBD1	few	TRBV6-5	TRBJ2-7	CASSYRATGETYEQYF	TGTGCCAGCAGTTACCGGGCGACAGGGGAGACCTACGAGCAGTACTTC
-	-	TRBV19	TRBJ1-1	CASSIQATVTEAFF	TGTGCCAGTAGTATCCAGGCGACAGTAACTGAAGCTTTCTTT
TRBD2	few	TRBV6-5	TRBJ2-1	CASSYLGVAGSSEQFF	TGTGCCAGCAGTTACTTAGGGGTAGCGGGGTCGAGTGAGCAGTTCTTC
-	-	TRBV7-8	TRBJ1-5	CASSLVGVQPQHF	TGTGCCAGCAGCTTAGTCGGTGTGCAGCCCCAGCATTTT
TRBD1	-	TRBV7-2	TRBJ1-2	CASSLYRGPGYTF	TGTGCCAGCAGCTTGTACAGGGGTCCCGGCTACACCTTC
-	-	TRBV5-1	TRBJ2-2	CASTKGAGNTGELFF	TGCGCCAGCACCAAAGGGGCAGGGAACACCGGGGAGCTGTTTTTT
TRBD2	few	TRBV6-4	TRBJ2-4	CASRKEAGGPSIQYF	TGTGCCAGCCGCAAGGAGGCGGGAGGGCCATCCATTCAGTACTTC